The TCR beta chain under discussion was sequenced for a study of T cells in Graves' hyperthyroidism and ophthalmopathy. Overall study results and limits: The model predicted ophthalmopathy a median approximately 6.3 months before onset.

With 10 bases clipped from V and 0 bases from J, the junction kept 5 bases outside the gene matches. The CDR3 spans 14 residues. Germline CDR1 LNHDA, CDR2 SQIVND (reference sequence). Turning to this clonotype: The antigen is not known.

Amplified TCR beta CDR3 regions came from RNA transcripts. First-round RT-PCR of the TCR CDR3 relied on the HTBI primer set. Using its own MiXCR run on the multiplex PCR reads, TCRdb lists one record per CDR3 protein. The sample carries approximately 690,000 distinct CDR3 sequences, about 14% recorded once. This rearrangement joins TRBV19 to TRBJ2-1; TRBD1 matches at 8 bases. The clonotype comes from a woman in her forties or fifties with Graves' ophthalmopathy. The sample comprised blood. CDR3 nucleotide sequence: TGTGCCACCCGGGACAGGAGCTCCTACAATGAGCAGTTCTTC. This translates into CATRDRSSYNEQFF.